Sequencing of this TCR beta chain was carried out in a study of CXCR3-negative and CXCR3-positive naive CD8 T cells. Sorts that each held around 300,000 cells were run in triplicate for every CD8+ T cell subset. In regard to this clonotype: Its antigen is unknown.

Findings and caveats of the study: Memory cells showed distinct TRBV-TRBJ patterns, while the two naive subsets matched. TRB CDR3s of CXCR3-positive naive cells were more hydrophobic than those of CXCR3-negative naive cells. Cryopreservation partially decreased CXCR3 expression, and most assays used fresh PBMCs. Surface CD5 was comparable between naive subsets; TCR strength was inferred from TRB CDR3 properties.

It was by 5' RACE with UMI labels that the TRB cDNA libraries were prepared. TCRdb reworked the 5' RACE reads into one entry per CDR3 protein, no DNA. This table lists roughly 110,000 distinct CDR3 sequences. The CDR3 totals 16 residues. Germline CDR1 SEHNR, CDR2 FQNEAQ (reference sequence). The TCR sequence derives from a human donor in good health. Some clones in this sample may be carry-over from other donors' samples. The chain combines TRBV7-9 with TRBJ2-1; the TCRdb D gene call, TRBD2, has no DNA to confirm it. Sample: naive CXCR3+ CD8+ T cells from blood. Subset: CD45RO-CCR7+CD27+CD95- naive CD8+ T cells expressing CXCR3 (TNR3+). CDR3 sequence: CASSSLIAGLYNEQFF. Complete variable domain (other parts from reference TRBV7-9 and TRBJ2-1): DTGVSQNPRHKITKRGQNVTFRCDPISEHNRLYWYRQTLGQGPEFLTYFQNEAQLEKSRLLSDRFSAERPKGSFSTLEIQRTEQGDSAMYLCASSSLIAGLYNEQFFGPGTRLTVL.